This T cell receptor (beta chain) was retrieved from a study of T cell clonality in common variable immunodeficiency. This clone was detected ten times or more. With the read ending 3 residues before the CDR3 end, the germline J gene is used to fill in that end. Sequencing input was equivalent genomic DNA from CVID and controls. Sequencing used immunoSEQ multiplex PCR; TCRdb keeps in-frame clones, though not all of them. In total the sample includes about 39,000 clones, none of them seen once. Both groups were predominantly of Caucasian heritage. CDR1 is KGHSH, CDR2 LQKENI, per germline. The CDR3 covers 13 residues. The V and J ends lost 2 bases and 4 bases, in that order; junction bases with no gene match: 2.

This TCR derives from a person aged 18-69 years in good health. The sequencing sample was made of peripheral blood mononuclear cells. V is TRBV18 and J is TRBJ2-7; 7 positions match TRBD2. The DNA read from the CDR3 is TGTGCCAGCTCACCAGCTAGCGGTTACGAG. As protein: CASSPASGYE. The full CDR3 is CASSPASGYEQYF. The full variable domain, its missing parts supplied by reference TRBV18 and TRBJ2-7, is NAGVMQNPRHLVRRRGQEARLRCSPMKGHSHVYWYRQLPEEGLKFMVYLQKENIIDESGMPKERFSAEFPKEGPSILRIQQVVRGDSAAYFCASSPASGYEQYFGPGTRLTVT.